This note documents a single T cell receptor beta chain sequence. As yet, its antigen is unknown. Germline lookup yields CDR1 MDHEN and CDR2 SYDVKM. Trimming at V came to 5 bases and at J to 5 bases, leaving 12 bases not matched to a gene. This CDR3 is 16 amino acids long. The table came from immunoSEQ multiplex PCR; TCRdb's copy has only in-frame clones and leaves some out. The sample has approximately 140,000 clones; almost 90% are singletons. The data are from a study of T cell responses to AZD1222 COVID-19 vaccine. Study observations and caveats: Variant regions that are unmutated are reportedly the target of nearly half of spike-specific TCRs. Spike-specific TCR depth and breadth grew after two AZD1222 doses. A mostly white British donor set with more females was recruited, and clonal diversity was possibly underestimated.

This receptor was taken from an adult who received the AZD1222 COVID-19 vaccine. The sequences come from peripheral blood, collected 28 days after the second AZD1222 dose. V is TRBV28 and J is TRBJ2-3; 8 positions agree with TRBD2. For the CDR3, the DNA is TGTGCCAGCAGTGGCCCTAGCGGGCCGCGTGGAGATACGCAGTATTTT. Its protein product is CASSGPSGPRGDTQYF.